The 23 T cell receptor beta chains listed next were all sequenced from one sample in a study of early T cells in non-severe SARS-CoV-2 infection. TCRdb independently ran MiXCR on the 5' RACE reads; one entry per CDR3 protein. The data hold 25,000 to 35,000 distinct CDR3 sequences, with 6% to 7.5% observed a single time. Sequences were derived from whole blood, sampled at baseline. These receptors came from an adult who was a healthcare worker with PCR-confirmed SARS-CoV-2 infection or an uninfected control (not recorded which).

This clonotype was seen many times. The V and J genes are TRBV27 and TRBJ2-1; 7 nucleotides line up with TRBD2. V gave up 6 bases and J gave up 5 bases; unmatched junction bases: 10. The CDR3 covers 15 residues. Germline CDR1 MNHEY, CDR2 SMNVEV (reference sequence). The CDR3 here is CASRRRLAADNEQFF. The CDR3, as DNA: TGTGCCAGCAGGAGAAGACTAGCAGCTGACAATGAGCAGTTCTTC.

This clonotype was counted many times. V is TRBV20-1 and J is TRBJ1-1; weak D call: TRBD1 (5 bases). This CDR3 has 14 amino acids. Per germline, CDR1 DFQATT and CDR2 SNEGSKA (reference sequence). Trimming shortened V by 4 bases and J by 6 bases, and 18 bases separated the two germline ends. CDR3 in DNA: TGCAGTGCTACTACTCGGGGACGGCCTCCTGAAGCTTTCTTT. Residues: CSATTRGRPPEAFF.

In this sample, this clonotype turned up many times. The chain is built from TRBV10-3 and TRBJ2-7; D could derive from TRBD1 or TRBD2 (5 bases each). The CDR3 has 13 residues. Trimming left V 7 bases short and J 4 bases short, with 14 bases between. Germline V gives CDR1 ENHRY, CDR2 SYGVKD. The chain's CDR3 is CAIKPGPRYEQYF. CDR3 sequence (DNA): TGTGCCATCAAACCGGGACCCAGGTACGAGCAGTACTTC.

This clonotype was seen at least ten times. The chain joins TRBV3-1 to TRBJ2-3, with D uncertain. The CDR3 has 13 residues. V was pared by 1 base and J by 7 bases, with 9 bases between. Germline assignment: CDR1 LGHDT and CDR2 YNNKEL (reference sequence). This CDR3 is CASSQGRQNTQYF. The CDR3 DNA reads TGTGCCAGCAGCCAAGGACGTCAAAATACGCAGTATTTT.

This clonotype was seen repeatedly, ten times or more. The rearrangement uses TRBV7-3 and TRBJ2-1; 11 positions match TRBD2. Germline V gene sequence: CDR1 SGHTA, CDR2 FQGTGA. Germline trimming cut 3 bases from V and 4 bases from J; bases unmatched to any gene: 2. CDR3 length: 15 amino acids. In DNA form, the CDR3 reads TGTGCCAGCAGCTTTGGGACTAGCGGTTACAATGAGCAGTTCTTC. Encoded protein: CASSFGTSGYNEQFF.

This clonotype was seen many times. The genes are TRBV6-1 and TRBJ2-2; 9 positions agree with TRBD1. The CDR3 contains 17 residues. Germline loops: CDR1 MNHNS, CDR2 SASEGT. Germline trimming cut 3 bases from V and 7 bases from J; bases unmatched to any gene: 12. CDR3 bases: TGTGCCAGCAGTGAGAGAAAGAACAGGGGGCAAATCGGGGAGCTGTTTTTT. Translating it yields CASSERKNRGQIGELFF.

This clonotype was seen a few times. The J gene is TRBJ2-5, the V gene TRBV20-1; D is undetermined. Trimming left V 3 bases short and J 5 bases short, with 10 bases between. The CDR3 has 12 residues. The germline CDR1 and CDR2 sequences are DFQATT and SNEGSKA (reference sequence). CDR3 sequence reads: CSASRTAETQYF. CDR3 DNA sequence: TGCAGTGCTAGCCGGACGGCGGAGACCCAGTACTTC.

The chain employs TRBV28 and TRBJ2-2; perhaps TRBD2 as D (5 bases). This CDR3 spans 13 amino acids. With 7 bases removed from V and 1 base from J, the gap between germline ends came to 7 bases. Germline CDR1 reads MDHEN; CDR2 reads SYDVKM. This CDR3 is CASMGRNTGELFF. The CDR3 DNA reads TGTGCCAGCATGGGGAGGAACACCGGGGAGCTGTTTTTT.

The sample holds many counts of this clonotype. The genes are TRBV7-8 and TRBJ2-1, with TRBD2 matching 7 bases. This CDR3 has 17 residues. Losses at the gene ends were 5 bases for V and 15 bases for J; bases not matched to a gene: 25. Per germline, CDR1 SGHVS and CDR2 FQNEAQ. CDR3 in DNA: TGTGCCAGCAGCCCGTATCGGATCGTAGGACTAGTTTACACTCGGTTCTTC. This translates into CASSPYRIVGLVYTRFF.

The chain is built from TRBV12-3 or TRBV12-4 and TRBJ1-1; D might be TRBD1 (6 bases). Trimming shortened V by 6 bases and J by 4 bases, and 12 bases separated the two germline ends. The CDR3 covers 13 residues. CDR3 in DNA: TGTGCCAGCAGCTCGGACAGTTCCACTGAAGCTTTCTTT. Encoded protein: CASSSDSSTEAFF.

In its sample, this clonotype was seen many times. The chain combines TRBV7-8 with TRBJ2-4; possibly TRBD1 or TRBD2 for D (5 bases each). Germline values: CDR1 SGHVS, CDR2 FQNEAQ. V lost 3 bases to trimming and J lost 1 base, with 13 bases between them. The CDR3 has 16 residues. The CDR3, as DNA: TGTGCCAGCAGCTTTTGGGGGAGAGGCGCCAAAAACATTCAGTACTTC. Translated: CASSFWGRGAKNIQYF.

The sample holds many counts of this clonotype. The V gene is TRBV11-2, the J gene TRBJ2-7; D is unclear. The V gene's germline CDR1 is SGHAT and CDR2 FQNNGV. The CDR3 is 12 residues long. The V end was cut by 3 bases, the J end by 3 bases, with 6 bases between. The CDR3 protein is CASSFRYYEQYF. The DNA for the CDR3 is TGTGCCAGCAGCTTTCGATACTACGAGCAGTACTTC.

This clonotype was detected ten times or more. V usage is TRBV12-3 or TRBV12-4 and J usage is TRBJ2-1; no firm D call. This CDR3 is built from 13 residues. V lost 6 bases and J lost 5, with 11 bases in between. CDR3 residues: CASRVEWNNEQFF. DNA of the CDR3: TGTGCCAGCAGAGTAGAATGGAACAATGAGCAGTTCTTC.

This clonotype was seen ten or more times. The chain recombines TRBV20-1 with TRBJ2-3, with 9 bases matching TRBD2. The germline V gene has CDR1 DFQATT and CDR2 SNEGSKA (reference sequence). J lost 2 bases, V lost 6 bases, and 9 bases had no gene match. CDR3 length: 15 amino acids. This CDR3 is CSAGWPSGVTDTQYF. The CDR3 DNA reads as TGCAGTGCCGGTTGGCCTAGCGGGGTCACAGATACGCAGTATTTT.

The table lists this clonotype with many counts. The chain joins TRBV24-1 to TRBJ2-7, with a possible D match to TRBD1 (6 bases). The germline V gene has CDR1 KGHDR and CDR2 SFDVKD. Trimming left V 4 bases short and J 5 bases short, with 17 bases between. CDR3 length: 15 amino acids. The CDR3 DNA reads as TGTGCCACCAGTGACCCCAGAACAGGGCCCCACGAGCAGTACTTC. Amino acids: CATSDPRTGPHEQYF.

In this sample, this clonotype turned up a few times. This sequence joins TRBV10-2 and TRBJ2-5; D unresolved. The CDR3 extends over 12 amino acids. Germline-derived CDR1 and CDR2 are WSHSY and SAAADI. V was pared by 2 bases and J by 5 bases, with 6 bases between. The CDR3 DNA sequence: TGCGCCAGCAGTGAGCAGCAGGAGACCCAGTACTTC. Its translation: CASSEQQETQYF.

V gene TRBV6-1 combines with J gene TRBJ2-7; D gene unclear. Germline V CDR1 and CDR2: MNHNS, SASEGT. CDR3 length: 15 amino acids. V was pared by 3 bases and J by 2 bases, with 14 bases between. The CDR3 region is CASSDVAPQTYEQYF. For the CDR3, the DNA is TGTGCCAGCAGTGATGTAGCCCCACAGACCTACGAGCAGTACTTC.

Here the CDR3 DNA reads TGTGCCAGCACTCTCGGGGTGAACACTGAAGCTTTCTTT. It is translated as CASTLGVNTEAFF. The chain recombines TRBV12-3 or TRBV12-4 with TRBJ1-1; D remains unclear. CDR3 length: 13 amino acids. The V and J ends lost 7 bases and 0 bases respectively, with 9 bases between them.

This clonotype was counted ten times or more. This chain links TRBV7-9 with TRBJ1-2; TRBD1 matches at 7 bases. J gave up 5 bases and V 5 bases, and 5 bases lay outside the gene matches. This CDR3 contains 13 residues. Per germline, CDR1 SEHNR and CDR2 FQNEAQ (reference sequence). DNA of the CDR3: TGTGCCAGCAGCCCGGGACAGCCTTATGGCTACACCTTC. Translated, it gives CASSPGQPYGYTF.

This clonotype has at least ten counts. This chain uses TRBV7-9 with TRBJ2-3, with 15 bases matching TRBD2. The CDR3 is 16 residues long. CDR1 and CDR2 from the germline V gene are SEHNR and FQNEAQ (reference sequence). V lost 6 bases, J lost 3 bases, and 4 bases stayed unmatched. CDR3 sequence: CASSLGLAGGTDTQYF. As DNA, the CDR3 is TGTGCCAGCAGTCTGGGACTAGCGGGGGGAACAGATACGCAGTATTTT.

The sample holds many counts of this clonotype. CDR3 in amino acids: CASTTRPSGRFKGDTQYF. DNA of the CDR3: TGTGCCAGCACCACCCGACCAAGCGGGAGGTTTAAGGGAGATACGCAGTATTTT. This chain links TRBV6-2 or TRBV6-3 with TRBJ2-3; 9 nucleotides agree with TRBD2. This CDR3 is built from 18 residues. Germline CDR1 and CDR2: MNHEY and SVGEGT. Germline trimming cut 7 bases from V and 5 bases from J; bases unmatched to any gene: 19.

This clonotype ranks as medium-sized (0.01 to 0.1%). The chain has TRBV28 and TRBJ2-1; D is possibly TRBD2 (5 bases). The V and J ends lost 4 bases and 6 bases respectively, with 10 bases between them. Germline V gene data show CDR1 as MDHEN and CDR2 as SYDVKM. This CDR3 has 13 residues. CDR3 sequence reads: CASSSGLSNEQFF. CDR3 DNA: TGTGCCAGCAGTTCAGGACTCTCCAATGAGCAGTTCTTC. Full variable domain (remainder filled in from reference TRBV28 and TRBJ2-1): DVKVTQSSRYLVKRTGEKVFLECVQDMDHENMFWYRQDPGLGLRLIYFSYDVKMKEKGDIPEGYSVSREKKERFSLILESASTNQTSMYLCASSSGLSNEQFFGPGTRLTVL.

This clonotype was recorded at least ten times. The chain links TRBV6-6 to TRBJ1-1, with D maybe TRBD1 (6 bases). V lost 5 bases and J lost 5, with 24 bases in between. Germline V gives CDR1 MNHNY, CDR2 SVGAGI (reference sequence). The CDR3 contains 17 residues. DNA for the CDR3: TGTGCCAGCAGTCTAACAGGCAGGGGCGCCGTTAAAACTGAAGCTTTCTTT. Its translation is CASSLTGRGAVKTEAFF.